The 18 T cell receptor beta chains reported below all come from one sample, sequenced in a study of blood T cell repertoires in COVID-19. TCRdb's copy holds only in-frame clones and misses some; the assay was immunoSEQ multiplex PCR. This table has about 130,000 clones, about 91% appearing once. The sequenced sample was peripheral blood. The receptors here all came from a man aged 50 or older with acute or convalescent COVID-19.

The chain is built from TRBV3-1 (or the pseudogene TRBV3-2) and TRBJ1-2; D is possibly TRBD1 (5 bases). The CDR3 runs 12 residues. The V gene lost 1 base and the J gene lost 10 bases, with 10 bases spanning the gap. Germline CDR1 reads LGHDT; CDR2 reads YNNKEL (reference sequence). Here the CDR3 reads CASSQGRGPYTF. The CDR3 nucleotides read TGTGCCAGCAGCCAAGGGAGGGGCCCCTACACCTTC.

The genes are TRBV18 and TRBJ1-2; tentative D call: TRBD1 (6 bases). The V gene's germline CDR1 is KGHSH and CDR2 LQKENI. The germline V and J ends were trimmed by 5 bases and 7 bases, with 11 bases remaining between them. The CDR3 runs 12 residues. CDR3 in amino acids: CASSSRDIGYTF. The CDR3 DNA is TGTGCCAGCTCATCCCGGGACATTGGCTACACCTTC.

This sequence joins TRBV7-9 and TRBJ2-4, with D possibly being TRBD2 (5 bases). Germline assignment: CDR1 SEHNR and CDR2 FQNEAQ (reference sequence). The CDR3 totals 15 residues. Trimming removed 6 bases from V and 0 bases from J, with 12 bases in between. The CDR3 loop reads CASRAGSLAKNIQYF. The CDR3 DNA reads as TGTGCCAGCAGGGCGGGCAGCCTAGCCAAAAACATTCAGTACTTC.

This clone was found once. The chain couples TRBV2 to TRBJ1-6; TRBD1 matches 9 bases. Per germline, CDR1 SNHLY and CDR2 FYNNEI. V shed 6 bases and J 9 bases; nucleotides not matched to a gene: 9. The CDR3 sequence is 15 residues long. The CDR3 nucleotides read TGTGCCAGCAGCCTCCAGGGACAGGGTAGTTCACCCCTCCACTTT. It specifies CASSLQGQGSSPLHF.

V gene TRBV12-5 combines with J gene TRBJ1-1; 9 positions agree with TRBD1. Germline values: CDR1 LGHNT, CDR2 FRNRAP. Losses at the gene ends were 6 bases for V and 0 bases for J; bases not matched to a gene: 2. The CDR3 extends over 14 amino acids. CDR3 nucleotide sequence: TGTGCTAGTGGGGGGACAGGGCTGAACACTGAAGCTTTCTTT. Protein: CASGGTGLNTEAFF.

This clone showed up just once. The chain is built from TRBV5-6 and TRBJ2-5, with 8 bases lining up with TRBD1. Germline values: CDR1 SGHDT, CDR2 YYEEEE. With V trimmed by 2 bases and J by 4 bases, 1 base remained unmatched. The CDR3 sequence is 13 residues long. The CDR3 protein is CASSFGTGETQYF. The CDR3 nucleotides read TGTGCCAGCAGCTTCGGGACAGGAGAGACCCAGTACTTC.

The chain uses TRBV27 and TRBJ2-5; TRBD1 matches 10 bases. The CDR3 sequence is 16 residues long. V shed 6 bases, J shed 9 bases, and the junction held 16 bases outside the gene matches. Germline CDR1 and CDR2: MNHEY and SMNVEV (reference sequence). CDR3 DNA sequence: TGTGCCAGCAGCTCTCTGGGACAGGGGTATCCCAAGGCCCAGTACTTC. It translates to CASSSLGQGYPKAQYF.

This clone was observed a handful of times. J is TRBJ2-3 and V is TRBV27, with 11 bases lining up with TRBD2. The CDR3 runs 16 residues. CDR1 is MNHEY, CDR2 SMNVEV, per germline (reference sequence). V shed 5 bases, J shed 0 bases, and the junction held 4 bases outside the gene matches. The CDR3: CASSATSGASTDTQYF. In nucleotides, the CDR3 is TGTGCCAGCAGTGCGACTAGCGGGGCTAGCACAGATACGCAGTATTTT.

The chain employs TRBV19 and TRBJ1-1, with 8 bases aligning to TRBD1. Trimming removed 5 bases from V and 5 bases from J; junction bases left unmatched: 10. Germline values: CDR1 LNHDA, CDR2 SQIVND (reference sequence). The CDR3 loop spans 15 amino acids. The CDR3 is CASSLHRTGFTEAFF. The CDR3 DNA follows: TGTGCCAGTAGTCTTCATCGGACAGGGTTTACTGAAGCTTTCTTT.

The gene calls are TRBV2 and TRBJ2-3; 10 nucleotides line up with TRBD1. Germline V lookup: CDR1 SNHLY, CDR2 FYNNEI. The CDR3 runs to 11 residues. For the CDR3, the DNA is TGTGCGGGACAGGGGTCAGATACGCAGTATTTT. Encoded protein: CAGQGSDTQYF. The variable domain in full, completed from reference TRBV2 and TRBJ2-3, reads EPEVTQTPSHQVTQMGQEVILRCVPISNHLYFYWYRQILGQKVEFLVSFYNNEISEKSEIFDDQFSVERPDGSNFTLKIRSTKLEDSAMYFCAGQGSDTQYFGPGTRLTVL.

The genes are TRBV11-2 and TRBJ2-3, with 7 bases that match TRBD2. This CDR3 spans 16 amino acids. Germline V CDR1 and CDR2: SGHAT, FQNNGV. V gave up 5 bases and J gave up 2 bases; unmatched junction bases: 10. The CDR3 sequence is CASSDSSLANTDTQYF. DNA of the CDR3: TGTGCCAGCAGCGATTCTTCACTAGCGAACACAGATACGCAGTATTTT.

V usage is TRBV3-1 (or the pseudogene TRBV3-2) and J usage is TRBJ1-4, with 9 positions matching TRBD1. Germline V gene data show CDR1 as LGHDT and CDR2 as YNNKEL (reference sequence). The CDR3 sequence is 15 residues long. V lost 4 bases to trimming and J lost 7 bases; unmatched junction nucleotides: 7. CDR3 nucleotide sequence: TGTGCCAGCAGCCCGGCCGGGACAGGGCTTGAAAAACTGTTTTTT. This encodes CASSPAGTGLEKLFF.

The chain carries TRBV27 and TRBJ1-1, with D perhaps TRBD1 (5 bases). V gave up 5 bases and J gave up 6 bases, with 25 bases separating them. The CDR3 covers 17 residues. Germline V gene sequence: CDR1 MNHEY, CDR2 SMNVEV (reference sequence). Written as DNA, the CDR3 is TGTGCCAGCAGTCCTCAGGGTGCGACCTCGAAGGACGCTGAAGCTTTCTTT. This gives the protein CASSPQGATSKDAEAFF.

V is TRBV6-5 and J is TRBJ2-1; TRBD1 is a possible D gene (6 bases). The CDR3 contains 12 residues. Germline CDR1 is MNHEY and CDR2 is SVGAGI. The V end was cut by 11 bases, the J end by 9 bases, with 17 bases between. In DNA form, the CDR3 reads TGTGCCGGGGGCCCTCCGGACAGTGAGCAGTTCTTC. Its translation is CAGGPPDSEQFF.

The gene calls are TRBV5-4 and TRBJ2-1; D not resolved. The CDR3 sequence is 16 residues long. From germline, CDR1 is SGHNT and CDR2 YYREEE (reference sequence). V was shortened by 3 bases and J by 0 bases, with 13 bases between the two germline ends. The CDR3 coding sequence is TGTGCCAGCAGCTCAATGACTGGAAGCTCCTACAATGAGCAGTTCTTC. Protein product: CASSSMTGSSYNEQFF.

This sequence joins TRBV5-1 and TRBJ1-4; TRBD1 agrees at 10 bases. The CDR3 runs 15 residues. The germline V gene encodes CDR1 SGHRS and CDR2 YFSETQ. Germline trimming cut 4 bases from V and 5 bases from J; bases unmatched to any gene: 5. As DNA, the CDR3 is TGCGCCAGCAGCCACGGACAGGGGGGAAATGAAAAACTGTTTTTT. As protein: CASSHGQGGNEKLFF.

The rearrangement uses TRBV5-4 and TRBJ1-3, with TRBD1 identical over 7 bases. Germline V gene data show CDR1 as SGHNT and CDR2 as YYREEE (reference sequence). The CDR3 loop spans 16 amino acids. J lost 0 bases, V lost 0 bases, and 3 bases had no gene match. The CDR3 sequence is CASSLVAGGSGNTIYF. For the CDR3, the DNA is TGTGCCAGCAGCTTGGTTGCAGGGGGCTCTGGAAACACCATATATTTT.

This chain links TRBV5-6 with TRBJ1-4; TRBD1 aligns across 12 bases. Germline-derived CDR1 and CDR2 are SGHDT and YYEEEE. The CDR3 is 17 residues long. The junction had 14 bases not matched to a gene; V was cut back by 4 bases and J by 10 bases. CDR3 amino acids: CASSHGTGGSRGVKLFF. The CDR3 coding sequence is TGTGCCAGCAGCCACGGGACAGGGGGCTCGCGGGGAGTAAAACTGTTTTTT.